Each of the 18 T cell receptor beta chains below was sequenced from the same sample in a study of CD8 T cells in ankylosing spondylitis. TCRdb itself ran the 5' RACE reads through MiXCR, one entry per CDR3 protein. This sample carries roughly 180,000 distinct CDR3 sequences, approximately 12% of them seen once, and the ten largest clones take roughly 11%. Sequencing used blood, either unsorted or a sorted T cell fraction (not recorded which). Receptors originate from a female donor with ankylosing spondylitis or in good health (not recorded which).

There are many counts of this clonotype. This chain's CDR3 is CSARDSAAGYNQPQHF. DNA for the CDR3: TGCAGTGCTAGAGATAGTGCGGCGGGCTACAATCAGCCCCAGCATTTT. The chain recombines TRBV20-1 with TRBJ1-5; D is undetermined. This CDR3 is built from 16 residues. Trimming took off 0 bases at V and 3 bases at J, with 15 bases between the two ends. Germline V gene lookup returns CDR1 DFQATT and CDR2 SNEGSKA (reference sequence).

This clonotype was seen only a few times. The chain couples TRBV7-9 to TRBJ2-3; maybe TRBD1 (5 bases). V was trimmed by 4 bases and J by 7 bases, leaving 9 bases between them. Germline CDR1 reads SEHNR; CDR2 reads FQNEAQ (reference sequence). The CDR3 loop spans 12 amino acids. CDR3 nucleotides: TGTGCCAGCAGCTCGACAGTGAATACGCAGTATTTT. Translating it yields CASSSTVNTQYF.

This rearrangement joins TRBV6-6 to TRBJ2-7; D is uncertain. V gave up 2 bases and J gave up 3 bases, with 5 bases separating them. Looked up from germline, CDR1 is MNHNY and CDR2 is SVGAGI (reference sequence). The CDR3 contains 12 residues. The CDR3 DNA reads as TGTGCCAGCAGTTACGCCCTCTACGAGCAGTACTTC. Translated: CASSYALYEQYF.

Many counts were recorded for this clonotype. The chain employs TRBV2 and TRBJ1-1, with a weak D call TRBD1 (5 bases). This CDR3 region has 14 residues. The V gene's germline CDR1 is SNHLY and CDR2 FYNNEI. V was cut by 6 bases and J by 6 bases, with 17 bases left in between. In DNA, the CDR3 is TGTGCCAGCAGGAGGGACTCCTCTGGCCCTGAAGCTTTCTTT. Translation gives CASRRDSSGPEAFF.

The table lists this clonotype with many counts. DNA for the CDR3: TGTGCCAGCAGTTTAGGAGCGCTATATGAGCAGTTCTTC. Its translation is CASSLGALYEQFF. The genes are TRBV27 and TRBJ2-1, with D uncertain. V was cut by 2 bases and J by 8 bases, with 10 bases left in between. CDR3 size: 13 residues. Germline CDR1 and CDR2: MNHEY and SMNVEV (reference sequence).

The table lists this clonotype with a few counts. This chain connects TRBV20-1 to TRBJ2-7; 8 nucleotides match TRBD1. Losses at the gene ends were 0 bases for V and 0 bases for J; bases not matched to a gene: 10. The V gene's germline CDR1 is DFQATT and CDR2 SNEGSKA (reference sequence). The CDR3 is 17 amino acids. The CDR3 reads CSARDPHRDRSSYEQYF. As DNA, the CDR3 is TGCAGTGCTAGAGATCCACACCGGGACAGGAGCTCCTACGAGCAGTACTTC.

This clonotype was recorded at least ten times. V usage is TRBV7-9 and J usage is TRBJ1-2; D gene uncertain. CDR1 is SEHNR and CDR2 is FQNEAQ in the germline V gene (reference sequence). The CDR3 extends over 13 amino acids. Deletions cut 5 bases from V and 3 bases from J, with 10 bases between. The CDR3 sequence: CASSPHGDYGYTF. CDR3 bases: TGTGCCAGCAGCCCTCATGGGGACTATGGCTACACCTTC. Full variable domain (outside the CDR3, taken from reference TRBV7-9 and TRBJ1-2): DTGVSQNPRHKITKRGQNVTFRCDPISEHNRLYWYRQTLGQGPEFLTYFQNEAQLEKSRLLSDRFSAERPKGSFSTLEIQRTEQGDSAMYLCASSPHGDYGYTFGSGTRLTVV.

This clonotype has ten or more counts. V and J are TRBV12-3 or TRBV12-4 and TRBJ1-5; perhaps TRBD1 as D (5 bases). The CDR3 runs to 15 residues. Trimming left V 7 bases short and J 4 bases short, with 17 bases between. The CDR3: CASTNLAGRNQPQHF. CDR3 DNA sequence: TGTGCCAGCACTAACTTGGCAGGGAGGAATCAGCCCCAGCATTTT.

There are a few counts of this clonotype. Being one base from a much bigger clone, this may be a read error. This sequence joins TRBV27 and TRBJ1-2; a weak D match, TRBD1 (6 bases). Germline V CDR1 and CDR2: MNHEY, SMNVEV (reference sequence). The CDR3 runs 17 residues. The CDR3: CASRKSWGQDANYGYAF. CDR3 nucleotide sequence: TGTGCCAGCAGAAAATCGTGGGGGCAGGACGCTAACTATGGCTACGCCTTC.

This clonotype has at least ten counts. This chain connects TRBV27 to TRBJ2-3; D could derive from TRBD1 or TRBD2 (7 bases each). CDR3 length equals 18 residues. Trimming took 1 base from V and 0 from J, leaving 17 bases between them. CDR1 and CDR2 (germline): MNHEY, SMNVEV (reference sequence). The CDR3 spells CASSLLGGGSGSTDTQYF. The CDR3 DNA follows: TGTGCCAGCAGTTTATTAGGGGGCGGGAGTGGGAGCACAGATACGCAGTATTTT.

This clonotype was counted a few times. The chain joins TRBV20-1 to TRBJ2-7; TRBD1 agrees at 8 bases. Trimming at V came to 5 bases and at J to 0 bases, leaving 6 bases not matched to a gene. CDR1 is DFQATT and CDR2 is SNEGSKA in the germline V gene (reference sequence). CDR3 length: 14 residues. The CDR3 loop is CSAERTGSSYEQYF. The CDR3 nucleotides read TGCAGTGCTGAGAGGACAGGGAGCTCCTACGAGCAGTACTTC.

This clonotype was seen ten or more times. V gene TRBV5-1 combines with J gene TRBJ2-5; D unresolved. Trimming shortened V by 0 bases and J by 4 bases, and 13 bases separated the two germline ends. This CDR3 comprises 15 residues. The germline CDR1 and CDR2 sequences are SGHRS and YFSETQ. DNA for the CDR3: TGCGCCAGCAGCTTGGTTGACCGGCTTGGAGAGACCCAGTACTTC. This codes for CASSLVDRLGETQYF. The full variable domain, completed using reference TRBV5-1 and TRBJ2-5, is KAGVTQTPRYLIKTRGQQVTLSCSPISGHRSVSWYQQTPGQGLQFLFEYFSETQRNKGNFPGRFSGRQFSNSRSEMNVSTLELGDSALYLCASSLVDRLGETQYFGPGTRLLVL.

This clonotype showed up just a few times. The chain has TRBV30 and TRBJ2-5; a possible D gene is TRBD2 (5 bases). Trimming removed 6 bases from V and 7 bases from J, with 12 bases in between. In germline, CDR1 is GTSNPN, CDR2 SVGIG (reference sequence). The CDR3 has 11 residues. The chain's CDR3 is CACRSGSTQYF. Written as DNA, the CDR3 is TGTGCCTGCCGGAGCGGATCGACCCAGTACTTC.

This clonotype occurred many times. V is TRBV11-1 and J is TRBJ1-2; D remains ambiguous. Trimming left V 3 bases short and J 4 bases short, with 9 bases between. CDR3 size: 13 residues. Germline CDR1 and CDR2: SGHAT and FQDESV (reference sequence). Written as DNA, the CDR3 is TGTGCCAGCAGCTTCGGGTCAGCCTATGGCTACACCTTC. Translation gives CASSFGSAYGYTF.

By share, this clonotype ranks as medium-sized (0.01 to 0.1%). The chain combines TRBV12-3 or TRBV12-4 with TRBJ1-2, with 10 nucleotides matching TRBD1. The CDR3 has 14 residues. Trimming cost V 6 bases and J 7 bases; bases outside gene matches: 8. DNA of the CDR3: TGTGCCAGCAGCCGGGACAGGGGAAAAAGTGGCTACACCTTC. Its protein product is CASSRDRGKSGYTF.

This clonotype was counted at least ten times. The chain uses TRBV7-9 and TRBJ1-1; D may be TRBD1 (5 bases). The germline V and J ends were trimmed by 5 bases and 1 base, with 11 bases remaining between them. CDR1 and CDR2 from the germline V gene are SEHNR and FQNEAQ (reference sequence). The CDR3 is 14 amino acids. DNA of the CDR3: TGTGCCAGCAGCCAGGGACGGGCGAACACTGAAGCTTTCTTT. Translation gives CASSQGRANTEAFF.

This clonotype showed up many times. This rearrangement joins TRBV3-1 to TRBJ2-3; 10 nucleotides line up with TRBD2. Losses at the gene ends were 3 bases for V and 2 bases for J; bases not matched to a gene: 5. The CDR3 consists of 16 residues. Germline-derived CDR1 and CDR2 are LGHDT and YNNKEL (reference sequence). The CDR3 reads CASSQELAGLTDTQYF. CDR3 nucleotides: TGTGCCAGCAGCCAGGAACTAGCGGGACTCACAGATACGCAGTATTTT.

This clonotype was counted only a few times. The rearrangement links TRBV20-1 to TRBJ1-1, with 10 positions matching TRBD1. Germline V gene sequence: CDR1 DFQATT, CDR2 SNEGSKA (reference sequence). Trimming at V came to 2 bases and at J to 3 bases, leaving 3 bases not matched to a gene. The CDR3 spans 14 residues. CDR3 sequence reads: CSARTDRGHTEAFF. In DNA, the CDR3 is TGCAGTGCTAGAACTGACAGGGGGCACACTGAAGCTTTCTTT.